These 17 T cell receptor beta chains share one sample of origin, sequenced in a study of blood T cell repertoires in COVID-19. TCRdb keeps only in-frame clones here, not all; method: immunoSEQ multiplex PCR. Found here are under 350,000 clones, approximately 90% of them singletons; the top ten hold around 6.8%. Input material: peripheral blood. The receptors stem from a woman aged 30 to 39 with COVID-19, enrolled during active disease.

The chain has TRBV15 and TRBJ1-1, with 7 nucleotides matching TRBD1. J was trimmed by 6 bases and V by 6 bases; bases with no gene match: 4. The CDR3 has 12 residues. In germline, CDR1 is LNHNV, CDR2 YYDKDF (reference sequence). CDR3 nucleotide sequence: TGTGCCACCAGAGGGACAGCAGCTGAAGCTTTCTTT. Protein product: CATRGTAAEAFF.

The chain employs TRBV10-1 and TRBJ2-2, with D uncertain. V lost 5 bases and J lost 2, with 9 bases in between. CDR1 is WNHNN and CDR2 is SYGVQD in the germline V gene (reference sequence). The CDR3 extends over 14 amino acids. The DNA for the CDR3 is TGCGCCAGCAGTCACAGTTCTAACACCGGGGAGCTGTTTTTT. Amino acids: CASSHSSNTGELFF.

The rearrangement joins TRBV28 to TRBJ1-4; 8 bases match TRBD1. This CDR3 has 14 amino acids. Germline-derived CDR1 and CDR2 are MDHEN and SYDVKM. The junction had 4 bases not matched to a gene; V was cut back by 6 bases and J by 4 bases. CDR3 DNA: TGTGCCAGCAGACAGGGGGGAAATAATGAAAAACTGTTTTTT. This encodes CASRQGGNNEKLFF.

The chain is built from TRBV9 and TRBJ1-6; TRBD1 is a possible D gene (6 bases). V was pared by 4 bases and J by 4 bases, with 9 bases between. CDR1 SGDLS and CDR2 YYNGEE come from the germline V gene. The CDR3 consists of 14 residues. The CDR3 is CASSPGQYNSPLHF. The CDR3 nucleotides are TGTGCCAGCAGCCCGGGACAATATAATTCACCCCTCCACTTT.

The rearrangement links TRBV7-3 to TRBJ1-3; D gene ambiguous. V was pared by 5 bases and J by 4 bases, with 9 bases between. This CDR3 has 13 amino acids. The germline V gene has CDR1 SGHTA and CDR2 FQGTGA. The CDR3 here is CASSQSRGNTIYF. The DNA of the CDR3 is TGTGCCAGCAGCCAATCGAGGGGAAACACCATATATTTT.

The rearrangement joins TRBV6-1 to TRBJ1-4; 8 bases line up with TRBD1. Germline CDR1 is MNHNS and CDR2 is SASEGT. The CDR3 extends over 13 amino acids. With V trimmed by 3 bases and J by 8 bases, 2 bases remained unmatched. DNA of the CDR3: TGTGCCAGCAGTGACAGGGGGCAAGAAAAACTGTTTTTT. Its translation is CASSDRGQEKLFF.

J is TRBJ2-5 and V is TRBV5-6, with a weak D call TRBD2 (6 bases). The CDR3 is 15 amino acids. V gave up 4 bases and J gave up 1 base, with 14 bases separating them. CDR1 is SGHDT and CDR2 is YYEEEE in the germline V gene. The CDR3 sequence is CASSPRGTRQETQYF. In DNA, the CDR3 is TGTGCCAGCAGCCCCCGTGGGACTCGCCAAGAGACCCAGTACTTC.

Concerning this clone itself: The same CDR3 can be traced to other DNA sequences in this sample. The chain is built from TRBV5-1 and TRBJ2-7, with D tentatively TRBD2 (5 bases). The CDR3 length is 12 residues. Looked up from germline, CDR1 is SGHRS and CDR2 is YFSETQ. V was cut by 0 bases and J by 7 bases, with 8 bases left in between. DNA for the CDR3: TGCGCCAGCAGCTTGGAAGGCGGGGAGCAGTACTTC. Its protein product is CASSLEGGEQYF.

Turning to this clone: Distinct nucleotide sequences in the sample also encode this CDR3. The chain employs TRBV9 and TRBJ2-7; D perhaps matches TRBD2 (6 bases). With 0 bases removed from V and 2 bases from J, the gap between germline ends came to 9 bases. The CDR3 has 14 residues. The germline V gene encodes CDR1 SGDLS and CDR2 YYNGEE. The CDR3 DNA follows: TGTGCCAGCAGCGTAGGGGCGGGGACCTACGAGCAGTACTTC. It specifies CASSVGAGTYEQYF. Variable domain in full (rest from reference TRBV9 and TRBJ2-7): DSGVTQTPKHLITATGQRVTLRCSPRSGDLSVYWYQQSLDQGLQFLIQYYNGEERAKGNILERFSAQQFPDLHSELNLSSLELGDSALYFCASSVGAGTYEQYFGPGTRLTVT.

This clone was recorded once. This rearrangement joins TRBV13 to TRBJ2-3, with 12 positions matching TRBD2. The CDR3 contains 16 residues. Germline trimming cut 3 bases from V and 3 bases from J; bases unmatched to any gene: 4. In germline, CDR1 is PRHDT, CDR2 FYEKMQ (reference sequence). CDR3 protein: CASSLRLAGATDTQYF. CDR3 sequence (DNA): TGTGCCAGCAGCTTGAGACTAGCGGGGGCGACAGATACGCAGTATTTT.

CDR3 bases: TGTGCCATCAGCCCCCGGGGCGGGAGGGCCGGGAGTGAGCAGTTCTTC. Translation: CAISPRGGRAGSEQFF. The gene calls are TRBV10-3 and TRBJ2-1; 9 bases agree with TRBD2. Trimming cost V 6 bases and J 9 bases; bases outside gene matches: 15. Looked up from germline, CDR1 is ENHRY and CDR2 is SYGVKD. This CDR3 is 16 amino acids long.

J is TRBJ1-3 and V is TRBV18; possibly TRBD1 for D (5 bases). V was pared by 2 bases and J by 2 bases, with 10 bases between. Germline V gene lookup returns CDR1 KGHSH and CDR2 LQKENI. The CDR3 length is 15 residues. The CDR3, as DNA: TGTGCCAGCTCACCAGGCGGGACCGCTGGAAACACCATATATTTT. Protein product: CASSPGGTAGNTIYF.

V usage is TRBV6-5 and J usage is TRBJ1-2, with TRBD1 identical over 8 bases. The CDR3 has 16 residues. The germline CDR1 and CDR2 sequences are MNHEY and SVGAGI. V gave up 0 bases and J gave up 2 bases; unmatched junction bases: 5. In DNA, the CDR3 is TGTGCCAGCAGTTACTCAGGACAGGGAACAAACTATGGCTACACCTTC. It codes for CASSYSGQGTNYGYTF.

This clone turned up a few times. This chain connects TRBV6-2 or TRBV6-3 to TRBJ1-1, with a possible D match to TRBD1 (5 bases). V lost 2 bases and J lost 1, with 11 bases in between. This CDR3 has 15 residues. CDR1 is MNHEY and CDR2 is SVGEGT in the germline V gene. The CDR3 sequence: CASSYNPGSNTEAFF. The CDR3 DNA follows: TGTGCCAGCAGTTACAATCCAGGGTCGAACACTGAAGCTTTCTTT.

The rearrangement uses TRBV6-6 and TRBJ2-6; 9 bases match TRBD1. After removal of 5 bases from V and 4 bases from J, the junction contained 12 bases not matched to a gene. The germline gives CDR1 MNHNY, CDR2 SVGAGI (reference sequence). This CDR3 has 18 amino acids. In nucleotides, the CDR3 is TGTGCCAGCAGTCCCACAGGGGGCGGTACGTTGGGGGCCAACGTCCTGACTTTC. Its protein is CASSPTGGGTLGANVLTF.

The chain employs TRBV7-2 and TRBJ2-7; 14 bases are a match to TRBD2. The CDR3 runs 15 residues. V was pared by 5 bases and J by 4 bases, with 4 bases of the junction left unmatched. From germline, CDR1 is SGHTA and CDR2 FQGNSA. CDR3 loop: CASSTGLAGDYEQYF. CDR3 DNA sequence: TGTGCCAGCAGCACGGGACTAGCGGGAGATTACGAGCAGTACTTC.

The chain carries TRBV30 and TRBJ1-6; 9 bases line up with TRBD1. The CDR3 consists of 14 residues. The V gene end was trimmed by 4 bases and the J gene end by 7 bases; junction bases not matched to a gene: 5. CDR1 and CDR2 (germline): GTSNPN, SVGIG (reference sequence). CDR3 nucleotide sequence: TGTGCCTGGACCACGGGGACAGGGAATTCACCCCTCCACTTT. Protein sequence: CAWTTGTGNSPLHF. Together with reference TRBV30 and TRBJ1-6, the CDR3 gives the full variable domain: SQTIHQWPATLVQPVGSPLSLECTVEGTSNPNLYWYRQAAGRGLQLLFYSVGIGQISSEVPQNLSASRPQDRQFILSSKKLLLSDSGFYLCAWTTGTGNSPLHFGNGTRLTVT.